The subject of this entry is one T cell receptor (beta chain). This clonotype was seen more than once but under ten times. Its antigen target is currently unknown. Base quality data are lacking; no much larger clone is found one base away. The sample is drawn from a study of response to subunit inactivated influenza vaccine (dated by TCRdb to about 2018). Describing the broader study: Deep quantitative T cell receptor repertoire profiling was used in the study to track responses to a trivalent subunit inactivated influenza vaccine. Overall results and qualifications from the work: The authors proposed that each seasonal influenza vaccination may bring in only a limited number of new T cells.

Its CDR3 holds 14 amino acids, cysteine through phenylalanine. This entry keeps only the CDR3 DNA: 42 bases, framed from base 1. V is clipped by 3 bases and J by 1 base, and the sequence between their germline boundaries is 9 bases long. Library creation used RT-PCR. The instrument was an Illumina HiSeq 2500. The raw public data were reprocessed by TCRdb itself: fastp quality trimming at Q25, MiXCR clonotype calling, in-frame beta chains only. Merged by CDR3 protein, the rows form single entries marked with the most common genes and DNA. This sample comprises around 530,000 distinct CDR3 sequences, 16% of them detected only once. The top ten clonotypes cover about 3% of the sample.

Specimen: CD4+ T cells sorted from PBMCs, collected less than 25 months after vaccination. The chain joins TRBV12-3 or TRBV12-4 to TRBJ1-1, with the D segment identity uncertain. The TCR sequence derives from a man aged 50 to 69 who received an inactivated influenza vaccine. Donor details come from another sample of the same person, matched by shared clones. The nucleotide sequence is TGTGCCAGCAGTTTCGAGGGCCCGAACACTGAAGCTTTCTTT. Translated, this gives CASSFEGPNTEAFF.